Ten or more counts support the clone carrying this TCR beta chain. The antigen remains undetermined. The sample is drawn from a study of Graves' ophthalmopathy and Graves' hyperthyroidism. Regarding the study as a whole: Ophthalmopathy progression cases were predicted by the model with approximately 71% sensitivity and 72.22% specificity.

Scientists amplified the TCR beta CDR3 regions from RNA transcripts. An opening RT-PCR round employed HTBI primers and preceded a second-round multiplex PCR. TCRdb reanalysed the multiplex PCR reads using MiXCR and keeps one entry per CDR3 protein. The sample lists some 390,000 distinct CDR3 sequences; approximately 16% were seen once. The length of the CDR3 is 12 residues. CDR1 and CDR2 (germline): MNHEY, SMNVEV (reference sequence). The V gene end was trimmed by 10 bases and the J gene end by 7 bases; junction bases not matched to a gene: 7. This chain uses TRBV27 with TRBJ1-5, with 7 bases matching TRBD1. The TCR was taken from a woman between 18 and 29 years old with Graves' ophthalmopathy. Sequenced: peripheral blood. The CDR3: CATRQGGQPQHF. CDR3 sequence (DNA): TGTGCCACCAGACAGGGTGGCCAGCCCCAGCATTTT.